This paragraph covers one TCR beta chain sequence. Its antigen is still unknown. For sorted CD8+ subsets, all extracted DNA was loaded. Measured with immunoSEQ multiplex PCR; TCRdb has only the in-frame clones, and not every one. This table has 800 or so clones, less than 75% appearing once. The CDR3 extends over 15 amino acids. Germline V gives CDR1 SGHVS, CDR2 FNYEAQ. Documented time point: week 3, after first cycle of checkpoint inhibitor. Disease control meant complete response, partial response or stable disease at 12 weeks. No patient had earlier systemic cancer treatment, concurrent immunosuppressants, or another active cancer. The data stem from a study of blood T cell dynamics during melanoma immunotherapy. Study results and caveats: Immune-effector CD8+ cells best matched cell-free DNA CDR3 sequences and were most clonal.

The specimen comprised central memory CD8+ T cells from blood, sampled from a patient treated with checkpoint blockade. The rearrangement links TRBV7-6 to TRBJ2-5, with 9 bases aligning to TRBD2. The J call may be in error: the DNA end matches TRBJ2-7 better. This receptor was obtained from a human donor with melanoma. The DNA for the CDR3 is TGTGCCAGCAGCTTAGATGCTAGCGGGGCCTACGAGCAGTACTTC. This encodes CASSLDASGAYEQYF.